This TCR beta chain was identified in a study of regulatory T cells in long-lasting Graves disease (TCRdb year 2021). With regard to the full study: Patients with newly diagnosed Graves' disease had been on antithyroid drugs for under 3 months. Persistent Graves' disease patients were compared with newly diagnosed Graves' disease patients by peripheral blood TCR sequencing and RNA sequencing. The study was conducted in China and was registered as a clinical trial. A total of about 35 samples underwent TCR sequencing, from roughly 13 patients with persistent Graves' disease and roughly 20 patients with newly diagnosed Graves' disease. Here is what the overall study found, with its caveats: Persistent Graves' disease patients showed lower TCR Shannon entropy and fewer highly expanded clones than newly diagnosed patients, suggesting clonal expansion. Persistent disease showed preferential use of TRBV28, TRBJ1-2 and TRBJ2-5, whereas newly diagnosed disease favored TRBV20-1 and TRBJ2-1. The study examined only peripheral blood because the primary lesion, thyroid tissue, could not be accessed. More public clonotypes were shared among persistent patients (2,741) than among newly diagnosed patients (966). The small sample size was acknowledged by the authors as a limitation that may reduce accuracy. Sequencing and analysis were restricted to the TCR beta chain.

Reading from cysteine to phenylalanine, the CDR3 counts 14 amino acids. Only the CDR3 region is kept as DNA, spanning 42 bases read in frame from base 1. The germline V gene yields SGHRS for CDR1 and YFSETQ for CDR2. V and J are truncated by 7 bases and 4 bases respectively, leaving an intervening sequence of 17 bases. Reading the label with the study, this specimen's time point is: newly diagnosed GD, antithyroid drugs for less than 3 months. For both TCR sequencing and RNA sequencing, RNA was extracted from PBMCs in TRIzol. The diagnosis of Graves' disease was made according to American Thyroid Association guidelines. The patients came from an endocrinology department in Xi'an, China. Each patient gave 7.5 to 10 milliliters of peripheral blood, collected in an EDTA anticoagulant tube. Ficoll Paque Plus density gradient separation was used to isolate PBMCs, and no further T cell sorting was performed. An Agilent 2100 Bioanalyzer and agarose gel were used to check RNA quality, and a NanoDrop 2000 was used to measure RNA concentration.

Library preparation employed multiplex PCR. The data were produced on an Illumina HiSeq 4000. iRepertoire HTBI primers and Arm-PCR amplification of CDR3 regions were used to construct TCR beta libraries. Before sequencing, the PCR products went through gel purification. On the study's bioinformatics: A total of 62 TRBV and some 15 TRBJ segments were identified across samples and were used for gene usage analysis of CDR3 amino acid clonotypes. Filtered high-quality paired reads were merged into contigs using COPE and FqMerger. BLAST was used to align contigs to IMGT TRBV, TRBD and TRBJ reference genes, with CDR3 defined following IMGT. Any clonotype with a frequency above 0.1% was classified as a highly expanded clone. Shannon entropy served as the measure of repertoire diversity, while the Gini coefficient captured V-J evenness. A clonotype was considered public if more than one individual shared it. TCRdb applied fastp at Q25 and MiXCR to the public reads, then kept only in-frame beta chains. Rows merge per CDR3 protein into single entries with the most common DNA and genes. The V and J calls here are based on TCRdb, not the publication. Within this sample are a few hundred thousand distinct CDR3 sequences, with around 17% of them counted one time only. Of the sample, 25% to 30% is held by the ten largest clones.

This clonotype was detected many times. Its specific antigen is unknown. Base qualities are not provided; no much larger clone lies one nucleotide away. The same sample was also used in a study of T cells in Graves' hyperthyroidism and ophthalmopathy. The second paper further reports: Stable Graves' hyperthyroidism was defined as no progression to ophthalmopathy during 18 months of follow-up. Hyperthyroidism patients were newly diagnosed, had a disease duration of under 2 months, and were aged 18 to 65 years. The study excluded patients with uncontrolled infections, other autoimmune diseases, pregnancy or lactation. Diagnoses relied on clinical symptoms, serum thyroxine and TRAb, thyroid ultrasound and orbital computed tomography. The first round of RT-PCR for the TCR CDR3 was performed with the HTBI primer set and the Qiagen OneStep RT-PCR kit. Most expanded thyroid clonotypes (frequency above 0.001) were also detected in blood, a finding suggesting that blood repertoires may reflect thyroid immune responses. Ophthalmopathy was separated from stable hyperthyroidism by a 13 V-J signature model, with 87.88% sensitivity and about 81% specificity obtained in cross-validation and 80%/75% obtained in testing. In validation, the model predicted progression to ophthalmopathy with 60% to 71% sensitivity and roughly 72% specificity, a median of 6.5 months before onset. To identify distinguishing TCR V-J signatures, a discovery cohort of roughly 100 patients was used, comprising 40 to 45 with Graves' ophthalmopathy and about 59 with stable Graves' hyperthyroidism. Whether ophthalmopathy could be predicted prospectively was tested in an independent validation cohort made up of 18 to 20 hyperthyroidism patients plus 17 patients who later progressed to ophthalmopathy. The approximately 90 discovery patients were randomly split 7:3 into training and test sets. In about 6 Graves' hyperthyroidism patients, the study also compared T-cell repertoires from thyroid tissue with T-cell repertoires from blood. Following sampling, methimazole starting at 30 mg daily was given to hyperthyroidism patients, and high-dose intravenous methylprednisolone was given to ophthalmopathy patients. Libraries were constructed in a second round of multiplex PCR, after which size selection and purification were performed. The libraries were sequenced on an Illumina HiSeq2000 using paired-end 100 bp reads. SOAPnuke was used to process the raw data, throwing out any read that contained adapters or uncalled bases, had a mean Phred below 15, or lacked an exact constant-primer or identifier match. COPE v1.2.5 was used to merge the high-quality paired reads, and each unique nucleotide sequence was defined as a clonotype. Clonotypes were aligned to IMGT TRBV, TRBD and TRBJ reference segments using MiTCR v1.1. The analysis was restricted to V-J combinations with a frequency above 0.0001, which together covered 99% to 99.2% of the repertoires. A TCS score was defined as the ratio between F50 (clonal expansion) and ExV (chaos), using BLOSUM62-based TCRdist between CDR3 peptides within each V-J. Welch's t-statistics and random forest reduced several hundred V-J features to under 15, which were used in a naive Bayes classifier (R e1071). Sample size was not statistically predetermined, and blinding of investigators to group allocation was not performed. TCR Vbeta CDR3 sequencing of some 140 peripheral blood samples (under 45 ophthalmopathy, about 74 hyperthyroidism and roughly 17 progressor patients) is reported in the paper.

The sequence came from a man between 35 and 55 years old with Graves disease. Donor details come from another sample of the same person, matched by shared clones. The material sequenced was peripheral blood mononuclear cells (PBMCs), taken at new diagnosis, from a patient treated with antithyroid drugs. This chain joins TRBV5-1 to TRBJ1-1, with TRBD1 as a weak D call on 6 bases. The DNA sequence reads TGCGCCAGCGGGGACACCTCGGGGAGCACTGAAGCTTTCTTT. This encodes CASGDTSGSTEAFF.